This passage covers 23 T cell receptor beta chains from one sample sequenced in a study of blood T cells in healthy people across ages. Then a second PCR, running roughly 7 to 11 cycles, was carried out with a sample-barcoded 5' primer and a J-beta primer mix. One entry per CDR3 protein, called by TCRdb with MiXCR from the 5' RACE reads. This sample has under 850,000 distinct CDR3 sequences, with 30% to 45% found just once. What was sequenced was blood. Receptors originate from a man between 18 and 29 years old in good health.

This clonotype was counted only a few times. The chain joins TRBV6-5 to TRBJ1-2; 7 bases are shared with TRBD1. CDR1 and CDR2 (germline): MNHEY, SVGAGI. The CDR3 covers 16 residues. J was trimmed by 3 bases and V by 6 bases; bases with no gene match: 13. CDR3 residues: CASSPFVRGGDYGYTF. In DNA form, the CDR3 reads TGTGCCAGCAGCCCCTTCGTTAGAGGGGGCGACTATGGCTACACCTTC.

This clonotype was picked up a small number of times. J is TRBJ2-3 and V is TRBV4-3; TRBD1 is a possible D gene (5 bases). This CDR3 is 16 amino acids long. Germline lookup yields CDR1 LGHNA and CDR2 YSLEER. V lost 0 bases and J lost 5, with 15 bases in between. The CDR3 DNA sequence: TGCGCCAGCAGCCAAGATTTGGGTAGGGGTATAGATACGCAGTATTTT. It codes for CASSQDLGRGIDTQYF.

The gene calls are TRBV25-1 and TRBJ2-4; D is possibly TRBD2 (7 bases). The J call may be mistaken, given a closer DNA end match to TRBJ2-5. CDR1 MGHDK and CDR2 SYGVNS come from the germline V gene. CDR3 length equals 15 residues. The DNA of the CDR3 is TGTGCCAGCAGTGCTTCCCAGGGAGGGGGAGAGACCCAGTACTTC. This sequence encodes CASSASQGGGETQYF.

The sample holds one count of this clonotype. This chain uses TRBV7-2 with TRBJ2-3; 8 bases map to TRBD1. Germline CDR1 SGHTA, CDR2 FQGNSA. CDR3 length: 16 amino acids. Trimming removed 5 bases from V and 6 bases from J; junction bases left unmatched: 13. The CDR3 DNA reads TGTGCCAGCAGCCCCTCAGGGGGCCCGTCTTTTGATACGCAGTATTTT. Translated, it gives CASSPSGGPSFDTQYF.

Of note for this clonotype: This sequence may be a read error, since a much larger clone differs from it by one base. This chain links TRBV24-1 with TRBJ2-5, with a weak D call TRBD2 (5 bases). Germline V gives CDR1 KGHDR, CDR2 SFDVKD. CDR3 size: 14 residues. With 5 bases removed from V and 2 bases from J, the gap between germline ends came to 11 bases. The CDR3 is CATSGWTDQETQYF. The DNA of the CDR3 is TGTGCCACCAGTGGTTGGACTGATCAAGAGACCCAGTACTTC.

The chain couples TRBV30 to TRBJ1-3; tentatively, D is TRBD1 (5 bases). V lost 5 bases and J lost 0, with 8 bases in between. The V gene's germline CDR1 is GTSNPN and CDR2 SVGIG (reference sequence). The CDR3 length is 13 residues. This CDR3 reads CAWGQFSGNTIYF. Written as DNA, the CDR3 is TGTGCCTGGGGACAATTCTCTGGAAACACCATATATTTT.

There are many counts of this clonotype. V usage is TRBV5-1 and J usage is TRBJ2-6; D is undetermined. Germline V CDR1 and CDR2: SGHRS, YFSETQ. CDR3 length equals 17 residues. Between the trimmed V and J ends, which lost 2 bases and 0 bases, there was a span of 12 bases. Here the CDR3 reads CASSLGPAVSGANVLTF. DNA for the CDR3: TGCGCCAGCAGCTTAGGACCCGCGGTCTCTGGGGCCAACGTCCTGACTTTC.

V usage is TRBV5-1 and J usage is TRBJ2-5; D assignment may be TRBD1 or TRBD2 (5 bases each). The assigned J gene may be wrong: the sequence end matches TRBJ2-7 better. Germline CDR1 SGHRS, CDR2 YFSETQ. The CDR3 loop spans 14 amino acids. The CDR3 DNA sequence: TGCGCCAGCAGCTTTCGGGACGGTGGATACGAGCAGTACTTC. Translating gives CASSFRDGGYEQYF.

Written as DNA, the CDR3 is TGTGCCAGCAGGTCTGGGCGGTTCTATGGCTACACCTTC. This translates into CASRSGRFYGYTF. The chain recombines TRBV6-5 with TRBJ1-2, with no clear D. Germline CDR1 MNHEY, CDR2 SVGAGI. V was pared by 6 bases and J by 4 bases, with 12 bases between. The length of the CDR3 is 13 residues.

V is TRBV7-2 and J is TRBJ2-7; 7 nucleotides match TRBD2. The CDR3 length is 15 residues. Germline V gives CDR1 SGHTA, CDR2 FQGNSA. Trimming removed 8 bases from V and 0 bases from J; junction bases left unmatched: 10. The CDR3 region has the DNA TGTGCCAGCCTTGGGGGAGGGGAGAGCTCCTACGAGCAGTACTTC. Translation: CASLGGGESSYEQYF.

The chain carries TRBV18 and TRBJ2-5, with D perhaps TRBD1 (6 bases). The V end lost 3 bases, the J end lost 1 base, and 12 bases lay between the germline ends. CDR1 is KGHSH, CDR2 LQKENI, per germline. This CDR3 spans 15 amino acids. CDR3 residues: CASSPWTAIQETQYF. CDR3 nucleotide sequence: TGTGCCAGCTCACCCTGGACAGCTATCCAAGAGACCCAGTACTTC. The full variable domain, completed using reference TRBV18 and TRBJ2-5, is NAGVMQNPRHLVRRRGQEARLRCSPMKGHSHVYWYRQLPEEGLKFMVYLQKENIIDESGMPKERFSAEFPKEGPSILRIQQVVRGDSAAYFCASSPWTAIQETQYFGPGTRLLVL.

This clonotype was detected only once. J is TRBJ2-5 and V is TRBV2; TRBD2 matches at 13 bases. The better agreement between TRBJ2-7 and the DNA end casts doubt on the J call. CDR1 SNHLY and CDR2 FYNNEI come from the germline V gene. CDR3 length: 15 residues. The CDR3 spells CASMPQTSGGTEQYF. CDR3 in DNA: TGTGCCAGCATGCCCCAGACTAGCGGGGGGACCGAGCAGTACTTC.

This clonotype has just a few counts. The J gene is TRBJ2-7, the V gene TRBV14; D not certain. The CDR3 is 13 residues long. Germline lookup yields CDR1 SGHDN and CDR2 FVKESK. Trimming left V 2 bases short and J 6 bases short, with 11 bases between. The CDR3 protein is CASSQNLGSEQYF. CDR3 DNA sequence: TGTGCCAGCAGCCAAAATCTTGGCTCCGAGCAGTACTTC.

This clonotype has ten or more counts. The chain has TRBV25-1 and TRBJ1-5; perhaps TRBD1 as D (5 bases). V was clipped by 2 bases and J by 0 bases, with 5 bases between them. CDR1 and CDR2 (germline): MGHDK, SYGVNS. There are 14 residues in the CDR3. CDR3 in amino acids: CASSEGGSNQPQHF. DNA of the CDR3: TGTGCCAGCAGTGAAGGGGGTAGCAATCAGCCCCAGCATTTT.

V is TRBV9 and J is TRBJ2-2, with 9 bases aligning to TRBD1. V dropped 4 bases and J dropped 5; count of bases not matched to a gene: 6. The germline V gene has CDR1 SGDLS and CDR2 YYNGEE. The CDR3 totals 15 residues. CDR3 coding DNA: TGTGCCAGCAGCTACCGGGACAGGGAGACCGGGGAGCTGTTTTTT. It is translated as CASSYRDRETGELFF.

This clonotype was recorded once. This chain links TRBV9 with TRBJ1-5, with D tentatively TRBD1 (6 bases). Trimming cost V 0 bases and J 4 bases, with 14 bases left between them. The CDR3 contains 16 residues. Germline V CDR1 and CDR2: SGDLS, YYNGEE. The CDR3 region is CASSVAPGDGNQPQHF. DNA for the CDR3: TGTGCCAGCAGCGTAGCTCCAGGGGATGGGAATCAGCCCCAGCATTTT.

This clonotype has more than one count but fewer than ten. The J gene is TRBJ1-3, the V gene TRBV7-2, with D possibly being TRBD1 (5 bases). Trimming shortened V by 5 bases and J by 0 bases, and 14 bases separated the two germline ends. This CDR3 has 16 residues. The germline V gene encodes CDR1 SGHTA and CDR2 FQGNSA. Here the CDR3 DNA reads TGTGCCAGCAGCCCGGGGACCCACAACTCTGGAAACACCATATATTTT. It encodes CASSPGTHNSGNTIYF.

This chain connects TRBV20-1 to TRBJ2-4; a possible D gene is TRBD2 (7 bases). The germline CDR1 and CDR2 sequences are DFQATT and SNEGSKA (reference sequence). The CDR3 extends over 14 amino acids. The germline V and J ends were trimmed by 3 bases and 2 bases, with 11 bases remaining between them. CDR3 loop: CSARRGQTKNIQYF. The CDR3 DNA reads TGCAGTGCTAGGCGGGGGCAAACCAAAAACATTCAGTACTTC.

The V call is TRBV18, the J call TRBJ2-7; possible D gene TRBD1, 5 bases. Per the germline V gene, CDR1 is KGHSH and CDR2 is LQKENI. This CDR3 comprises 13 residues. The V and J ends lost 3 bases and 7 bases respectively, with 13 bases between them. DNA of the CDR3: TGTGCCAGCTCACCGACGACGGACAATGAGCAGTACTTC. It specifies CASSPTTDNEQYF.

The gene calls are TRBV28 and TRBJ1-4; a weak D match, TRBD1 (6 bases). Germline V gives CDR1 MDHEN, CDR2 SYDVKM. Trimming took off 7 bases at V and 1 base at J, with 19 bases between the two ends. This CDR3 spans 17 amino acids. Written as DNA, the CDR3 is TGTGCCAGCACCCCTCTGAGGGGCAGGGGAACTAATGAAAAACTGTTTTTT. Translated, it gives CASTPLRGRGTNEKLFF.

This chain links TRBV12-3 or TRBV12-4 with TRBJ2-3; 7 bases match TRBD1. J was trimmed by 4 bases and V by 6 bases; bases with no gene match: 13. The CDR3 is made up of 16 amino acids. In DNA form, the CDR3 reads TGTGCCAGCAGCCTAGACAGGGTTACGTCGGCAGATACGCAGTATTTT. This gives the protein CASSLDRVTSADTQYF.

The V and J genes are TRBV29-1 and TRBJ2-7, with 11 bases fitting TRBD2. The trim removed 4 bases at V and 0 bases at J, leaving 11 bases unmatched. Germline CDR1 is SQVTM and CDR2 is ANQGSEA. The CDR3 has 17 amino acids. This CDR3 is CSVAGALAGGPSYEQYF. CDR3 DNA sequence: TGCAGCGTTGCTGGGGCCCTAGCGGGGGGTCCCTCCTACGAGCAGTACTTC.

This clonotype was detected only a few times. This chain links TRBV2 with TRBJ1-1; the D is unclear. The germline V gene has CDR1 SNHLY and CDR2 FYNNEI. The CDR3 consists of 11 residues. Trimming shortened V by 10 bases and J by 8 bases, and 14 bases separated the two germline ends. Here the CDR3 reads CAILGTSEAFF. CDR3 nucleotide sequence: TGTGCCATCCTTGGAACCTCCGAAGCTTTCTTT.